One sample yielded the 16 T cell receptor beta chains listed below, sequenced in a study of cytomegalovirus exposure and HLA in healthy donors. The PCR made use of 60 Vbeta and 13 Jbeta primers. Profiled with immunoSEQ multiplex PCR; TCRdb holds only in-frame clones, not every one. This sample yields 200,000 to 250,000 clones, of which almost 70% are seen a single time; 2.6% belongs to the top ten. Material for sequencing was PBMCs. These receptors came from a man aged 35-49 years in good health and CMV-seropositive.

The rearrangement joins TRBV7-9 to TRBJ1-4, with TRBD1 matching over 9 bases. Germline V lookup: CDR1 SEHNR, CDR2 FQNEAQ (reference sequence). The ends lost 2 bases at V and 5 bases at J; junction bases unmatched: 15. The CDR3 is 19 amino acids. The CDR3 is CASSLRSGQGFRPNEKLFF. For the CDR3, the DNA is TGTGCCAGCAGCTTACGCTCGGGACAGGGATTTCGTCCAAATGAAAAACTGTTTTTT.

In its sample, this clone was seen a few times. CDR3 bases: TGTGCCAGCAGCAAAGGACATCGCTACGAGCAGTACTTC. Residues: CASSKGHRYEQYF. The chain employs TRBV21-1 and TRBJ2-7; the table gives TRBD1 as D, unverified against the DNA. TRBV21-1 is noted as a pseudogene. The CDR3 extends over 13 amino acids.

This clone was seen a handful of times. The CDR3 here is CASSPGQIYGYTF. The CDR3 region has the DNA TGTGCCAGCAGCCCCGGACAGATCTATGGCTACACCTTC. V is TRBV11-2 and J is TRBJ1-2; possibly TRBD1 for D (6 bases). Germline CDR1 is SGHAT and CDR2 is FQNNGV. With 5 bases removed from V and 4 bases from J, the gap between germline ends came to 11 bases. The CDR3 is 13 amino acids.

The rearrangement links TRBV5-4 to TRBJ1-2; possibly TRBD1 for D (6 bases). In germline, CDR1 is SGHNT, CDR2 YYREEE (reference sequence). The ends were cut back, 4 bases at V and 1 base at J, with 14 bases in the middle. This CDR3 spans 15 amino acids. CDR3 protein: CASSPGVFGNYGYTF. The CDR3 region has the DNA TGTGCCAGCAGCCCAGGGGTTTTTGGTAACTATGGCTACACCTTC.

A word on this clone: Other DNA sequences within the sample encode an identical CDR3. This chain connects TRBV5-6 to TRBJ2-7; D is unclear. Trimming took 4 bases from V and 3 from J, leaving 8 bases between them. The germline V gene has CDR1 SGHDT and CDR2 YYEEEE. This CDR3 region has 12 residues. The CDR3 loop reads CASSLNHYEQYF. Here the CDR3 DNA reads TGTGCCAGCAGCCTAAATCACTACGAGCAGTACTTC.

V and J are TRBV4-1 and TRBJ1-2; unclear D gene. This CDR3 comprises 13 residues. Trimming cost V 0 bases and J 2 bases, with 4 bases left between them. CDR1 and CDR2 from the germline V gene are MGHRA and YSYEKL. The CDR3: CASSQESNYGYTF. The DNA for the CDR3 is TGCGCCAGCAGCCAAGAAAGCAACTATGGCTACACCTTC.

The chain recombines TRBV7-9 with TRBJ1-2; 9 nucleotides agree with TRBD1. The V segment lost 3 bases and the J segment 3 bases; nucleotides outside the gene matches: 8. Germline V lookup: CDR1 SEHNR, CDR2 FQNEAQ (reference sequence). The CDR3 consists of 16 residues. The CDR3 bases are TGTGCCAGCAGCTTGGACAGGGGAAGGTCTGACTATGGCTACACCTTC. This translates into CASSLDRGRSDYGYTF.

J is TRBJ2-1 and V is TRBV7-3, with TRBD2 matching 10 bases. J lost 5 bases, V lost 5 bases, and 6 bases had no gene match. Germline CDR1 reads SGHTA; CDR2 reads FQGTGA. This CDR3 comprises 15 residues. This CDR3 is CASSLSGGADNEQFF. CDR3 nucleotides: TGTGCCAGCAGCCTAAGCGGGGGGGCCGACAATGAGCAGTTCTTC. The whole variable domain, remainder taken from reference TRBV7-3 and TRBJ2-1, is GAGVSQTPSNKVTEKGKYVELRCDPISGHTALYWYRQSLGQGPEFLIYFQGTGAADDSGLPNDRFFAVRPEGSVSTLKIQRTERGDSAVYLCASSLSGGADNEQFFGPGTRLTVL.

This chain uses TRBV7-9 with TRBJ1-1; TRBD1 aligns across 7 bases. CDR1 SEHNR and CDR2 FQNEAQ come from the germline V gene (reference sequence). CDR3 size: 15 residues. V shed 8 bases, J shed 1 base, and the junction held 10 bases outside the gene matches. The CDR3 loop is CASDQGQAANTEAFF. In DNA, the CDR3 is TGTGCCAGCGACCAAGGACAGGCGGCGAACACTGAAGCTTTCTTT.

The chain employs TRBV5-6 and TRBJ2-7, with TRBD1 matching over 7 bases. Germline CDR1 and CDR2: SGHDT and YYEEEE. CDR3 length equals 13 residues. J was trimmed by 5 bases and V by 4 bases; bases with no gene match: 6. CDR3: CASSPDRFNEQYF. The CDR3 DNA follows: TGTGCCAGCAGCCCGGACAGGTTCAACGAGCAGTACTTC.

V and J are TRBV2 and TRBJ1-3; 7 nucleotides align to TRBD1. Germline loops: CDR1 SNHLY, CDR2 FYNNEI. With V trimmed by 8 bases and J by 2 bases, 3 bases remained unmatched. CDR3 size: 13 residues. CDR3 protein: CASGDSPGNTIYF. The CDR3 DNA reads as TGTGCCAGCGGGGACAGTCCTGGAAACACCATATATTTT.

The gene calls are TRBV7-6 and TRBJ1-1; TRBD1 might be the D (5 bases). Per the germline V gene, CDR1 is SGHVS and CDR2 is FNYEAQ. Trimming removed 2 bases from V and 0 bases from J, with 22 bases in between. The CDR3 runs to 19 residues. In nucleotides, the CDR3 is TGTGCCAGCAGCTTATGGGGGGGAGTGTTAGGAAGCATGAACACTGAAGCTTTCTTT. Translating gives CASSLWGGVLGSMNTEAFF.

The chain joins TRBV5-5 to TRBJ2-5; TRBD1 aligns across 7 bases. The CDR3 extends over 14 amino acids. CDR1 is SGHKS, CDR2 YYEKEE, per germline (reference sequence). The V segment lost 3 bases and the J segment 2 bases; nucleotides outside the gene matches: 4. The CDR3 nucleotides are TGTGCCAGCAGCTGGGGGACAGCGCAAGAGACCCAGTACTTC. Translation: CASSWGTAQETQYF.

The chain employs TRBV11-2 and TRBJ1-2; no clear D. Germline CDR1 reads SGHAT; CDR2 reads FQNNGV. The CDR3 extends over 13 amino acids. V dropped 5 bases and J dropped 3 bases, with 10 bases sitting between them. The CDR3 DNA reads TGTGCCAGCAGCCCAAGCCTCGACTATGGCTACACCTTC. The encoded protein is CASSPSLDYGYTF.

CDR3 in DNA: TGTGCCACCAGCAGAAATCGACAGGGGATCTCACCCCTCCACTTT. It encodes CATSRNRQGISPLHF. The chain couples TRBV15 to TRBJ1-6, with 8 positions matching TRBD1. There are 15 residues in the CDR3. Germline lookup yields CDR1 LNHNV and CDR2 YYDKDF (reference sequence). V was clipped by 2 bases and J by 10 bases; unmatched bases: 7.

The V gene is TRBV27, the J gene TRBJ2-2; 13 bases agree with TRBD2. The CDR3 has 19 residues. CDR1 is MNHEY, CDR2 SMNVEV, per germline (reference sequence). The ends lost 5 bases at V and 4 bases at J; junction bases unmatched: 13. CDR3 sequence (DNA): TGTGCCAGCAGTCCCGACTTGGCGACTAGCGGGGGGTCCACCGGGGAGCTGTTTTTT. It translates to CASSPDLATSGGSTGELFF.